The rows below give T cell receptor beta chains drawn from one sample of a study of PD-1 blockade in classical Hodgkin lymphoma. TCRdb keeps only in-frame clones here, not all; method: immunoSEQ multiplex PCR. The sample has about 40,000 clones; about 89% are singletons. The sample consisted of peripheral blood mononuclear cells (PBMCs), taken at baseline. All receptors come from a human donor with classical Hodgkin lymphoma. Both conserved end residues are part of each CDR3. The D gene is left open where the match is weak. Clone size is not always given. Where it is, it says once, few, many or a class for expanded clones.

clone size: -
V gene: TRBV7-9
J gene: TRBJ2-3
D gene: -
CDR3 protein: CASTTGTSRSTDTQYF
CDR3 DNA: TGTGCCAGCACCACAGGGACCTCACGATCCACAGATACGCAGTATTTT

clone size: -
V gene: TRBV14
J gene: TRBJ2-5
D gene: TRBD2
CDR3 protein: CASSKGLEETQYF
CDR3 DNA: TGTGCCAGCAGCAAGGGACTAGAAGAGACCCAGTACTTC

clone size: -
V gene: TRBV27
J gene: TRBJ1-2
D gene: -
CDR3 protein: CASRRDPTNYGYTF
CDR3 DNA: TGTGCCAGCAGGAGGGACCCTACTAACTATGGCTACACCTTC

clone size: -
V gene: TRBV30
J gene: TRBJ1-1
D gene: -
CDR3 protein: CAWSATGGYTEAFF
CDR3 DNA: TGTGCCTGGAGTGCCACGGGGGGGTACACTGAAGCTTTCTTT

clone size: -
V gene: TRBV18
J gene: TRBJ2-7
D gene: TRBD2
CDR3 protein: CASSPPLAGGVYEQYF
CDR3 DNA: TGTGCCAGCTCACCACCGCTAGCGGGAGGAGTATACGAGCAGTACTTC

clone size: -
V gene: TRBV5-1
J gene: TRBJ2-1
D gene: -
CDR3 protein: CASSWTGRGGVHNEQFF
CDR3 DNA: TGCGCCAGCAGCTGGACAGGGAGGGGAGGAGTACACAATGAGCAGTTCTTC

clone size: -
V gene: TRBV6-5
J gene: TRBJ2-7
D gene: -
CDR3 protein: CASSPRAPVGEQYF
CDR3 DNA: TGTGCCAGCAGTCCCCGGGCGCCAGTGGGCGAGCAGTACTTC

clone size: -
V gene: TRBV11-1
J gene: TRBJ2-7
D gene: -
CDR3 protein: CASSLDRFSYEQYF
CDR3 DNA: TGTGCCAGCAGCCTCGACAGGTTCTCCTACGAGCAGTACTTC

clone size: once
V gene: TRBV4-3
J gene: TRBJ2-6
D gene: -
CDR3 protein: CASSQGFNSGANVLTF
CDR3 DNA: TGCGCCAGCAGCCAGGGCTTCAACTCTGGGGCCAACGTCCTGACTTTC

clone size: few
V gene: TRBV28
J gene: TRBJ2-2
D gene: -
CDR3 protein: CASSRNTGELFF
CDR3 DNA: TGTGCCAGCAGCCGAAACACCGGGGAGCTGTTTTTT

clone size: -
V gene: TRBV29-1
J gene: TRBJ2-7
D gene: TRBD2
CDR3 protein: CSVESRGTGTYEQYF
CDR3 DNA: TGCAGCGTTGAGTCGCGGGGGACTGGGACCTACGAGCAGTACTTC

clone size: once
V gene: TRBV14
J gene: TRBJ1-1
D gene: -
CDR3 protein: CASSPTGRNTEAFF
CDR3 DNA: TGTGCCAGCAGCCCTACCGGCAGGAACACTGAAGCTTTCTTT

clone size: -
V gene: TRBV28
J gene: TRBJ2-3
D gene: -
CDR3 protein: CASSLMGPGTDTQYF
CDR3 DNA: TGTGCCAGCAGTTTAATGGGACCCGGCACGGATACGCAGTATTTT

clone size: -
V gene: TRBV11-2
J gene: TRBJ2-3
D gene: TRBD2
CDR3 protein: CASSRSGGALSDTQYF
CDR3 DNA: TGTGCCAGCAGCAGAAGCGGGGGGGCTTTGTCGGATACGCAGTATTTT

clone size: -
V gene: TRBV11-1
J gene: TRBJ2-1
D gene: -
CDR3 protein: CASSLSGTIDEQFF
CDR3 DNA: TGTGCCAGCAGCTTGTCCGGGACAATCGATGAGCAGTTCTTC

clone size: -
V gene: TRBV6-6
J gene: TRBJ1-2
D gene: -
CDR3 protein: CASSYSGTWDYGYTF
CDR3 DNA: TGTGCCAGCAGTTACTCAGGAACATGGGACTATGGCTACACCTTC

clone size: -
V gene: TRBV10-3
J gene: TRBJ2-7
D gene: -
CDR3 protein: CAIRDREGEQYF
CDR3 DNA: TGTGCCATCAGGGACAGGGAGGGCGAGCAGTACTTC

clone size: few
V gene: TRBV2
J gene: TRBJ2-5
D gene: -
CDR3 protein: CASKYQETQYF
CDR3 DNA: TGTGCCAGCAAGTACCAAGAGACCCAGTACTTC

clone size: -
V gene: TRBV18
J gene: TRBJ2-7
D gene: -
CDR3 protein: CASSPQPRGSSYEQYF
CDR3 DNA: TGTGCCAGCTCACCTCAGCCCAGGGGCAGCTCCTACGAGCAGTACTTC

clone size: -
V gene: TRBV28
J gene: TRBJ2-7
D gene: -
CDR3 protein: CASSLLRVGSSYEQYF
CDR3 DNA: TGTGCCAGCAGTTTATTGCGGGTTGGCAGCTCCTACGAGCAGTACTTC

clone size: few
V gene: TRBV6-5
J gene: TRBJ1-1
D gene: -
CDR3 protein: CASSYSIGEAFF
CDR3 DNA: TGTGCCAGCAGTTACTCGATAGGTGAAGCTTTCTTT

clone size: -
V gene: TRBV11-2
J gene: TRBJ2-2
D gene: -
CDR3 protein: CASSLEVGELFF
CDR3 DNA: TGTGCCAGCAGCTTAGAGGTCGGGGAGCTGTTTTTT

clone size: -
V gene: TRBV9
J gene: TRBJ1-2
D gene: -
CDR3 protein: CASSTGNYGYTF
CDR3 DNA: TGTGCCAGCAGTACAGGGAACTATGGCTACACCTTC

clone size: once
V gene: TRBV19
J gene: TRBJ2-1
D gene: TRBD1
CDR3 protein: CASTRTGGSEQFF
CDR3 DNA: TGTGCCAGTACCCGGACAGGGGGCAGTGAGCAGTTCTTC

clone size: -
V gene: TRBV10-3
J gene: TRBJ2-7
D gene: TRBD2
CDR3 protein: CAISPLAESSYEQYF
CDR3 DNA: TGTGCCATCAGTCCTCTAGCGGAGAGCTCCTACGAGCAGTACTTC

clone size: -
V gene: TRBV6-1
J gene: TRBJ1-4
D gene: -
CDR3 protein: CASMKAGSNEKLFF
CDR3 DNA: TGTGCCAGCATGAAGGCAGGCTCTAATGAAAAACTGTTTTTT

clone size: -
V gene: TRBV14
J gene: TRBJ2-1
D gene: -
CDR3 protein: CASSQWPGQIYNEQFF
CDR3 DNA: TGTGCCAGCAGCCAATGGCCGGGACAAATCTACAATGAGCAGTTCTTC

clone size: -
V gene: TRBV21-1
J gene: TRBJ2-3
D gene: -
CDR3 protein: CASTQRDTQYF
CDR3 DNA: TGTGCCAGCACGCAGCGGGATACGCAGTATTTT

clone size: -
V gene: TRBV30
J gene: TRBJ1-5
D gene: -
CDR3 protein: CAWSVLYSNQPQHF
CDR3 DNA: TGTGCCTGGAGTGTGCTCTATAGCAATCAGCCCCAGCATTTT

clone size: once
V gene: TRBV5-5
J gene: TRBJ1-5
D gene: -
CDR3 protein: CASSLSPQRINNQPQHF
CDR3 DNA: TGTGCCAGCAGCTTGAGTCCGCAGCGCATTAACAATCAGCCCCAGCATTTT

clone size: -
V gene: TRBV19
J gene: TRBJ2-3
D gene: TRBD2
CDR3 protein: CASSELGLAVSTDTQYF
CDR3 DNA: TGTGCCAGTAGTGAGTTAGGACTAGCGGTTAGCACAGATACGCAGTATTTT

clone size: few
V gene: TRBV7-8
J gene: TRBJ1-2
D gene: -
CDR3 protein: CASSLARIEGGNGYTF
CDR3 DNA: TGTGCCAGCAGCTTAGCGAGGATTGAGGGGGGTAATGGCTACACCTTC

clone size: -
V gene: TRBV6-6
J gene: TRBJ2-3
D gene: TRBD2
CDR3 protein: CASIPRGGDSTDTQYF
CDR3 DNA: TGTGCCAGCATCCCCCGTGGGGGGGACAGCACAGATACGCAGTATTTT

clone size: few
V gene: TRBV27
J gene: TRBJ2-3
D gene: -
CDR3 protein: CASSLLAVQKTDTQYF
CDR3 DNA: TGTGCCAGCAGTTTATTGGCGGTCCAAAAAACAGATACGCAGTATTTT

clone size: -
V gene: TRBV7-9
J gene: TRBJ2-3
D gene: TRBD2
CDR3 protein: CASSLVPSGGRTDTQYF
CDR3 DNA: TGTGCCAGCAGCTTAGTCCCTAGCGGGGGGCGCACAGATACGCAGTATTTT

clone size: -
V gene: TRBV5-4
J gene: TRBJ2-2
D gene: -
CDR3 protein: CASSLGSGELFF
CDR3 DNA: TGTGCCAGCAGCTTGGGCTCCGGGGAGCTGTTTTTT

clone size: once
V gene: TRBV19
J gene: TRBJ1-6
D gene: TRBD1
CDR3 protein: CASSIAGGSPFHF
CDR3 DNA: TGTGCCAGTAGTATCGCAGGGGGCTCACCCTTCCACTTT

clone size: -
V gene: TRBV7-8
J gene: TRBJ2-5
D gene: -
CDR3 protein: CASGVWRETQYF
CDR3 DNA: TGTGCCAGCGGGGTTTGGAGGGAGACCCAGTACTTC

clone size: -
V gene: TRBV15
J gene: TRBJ1-1
D gene: -
CDR3 protein: CATSRDGTGVAEAFF
CDR3 DNA: TGTGCCACCAGCAGAGATGGGACGGGGGTCGCTGAAGCTTTCTTT

clone size: -
V gene: TRBV27
J gene: TRBJ1-1
D gene: TRBD1
CDR3 protein: CASSLLTGEAFF
CDR3 DNA: TGTGCCAGCAGTTTACTGACAGGGGAAGCTTTCTTT

clone size: once
V gene: TRBV5-1
J gene: TRBJ2-3
D gene: TRBD1
CDR3 protein: CASSLGTGGPDTQYF
CDR3 DNA: TGCGCCAGCAGCTTGGGGACAGGGGGACCAGATACGCAGTATTTT

clone size: -
V gene: TRBV5-5
J gene: TRBJ1-2
D gene: -
CDR3 protein: CASSLRQGSNYGYTF
CDR3 DNA: TGTGCCAGCAGCTTGCGTCAGGGAAGTAACTATGGCTACACCTTC

clone size: -
V gene: TRBV9
J gene: TRBJ1-3
D gene: TRBD1
CDR3 protein: CASSVGGTGLPGNTIYF
CDR3 DNA: TGTGCCAGCAGCGTAGGTGGGACAGGCCTTCCTGGAAACACCATATATTTT

clone size: -
V gene: TRBV2
J gene: TRBJ2-6
D gene: TRBD1
CDR3 protein: CATGQGSGANVLTF
CDR3 DNA: TGTGCCACCGGACAGGGGTCTGGGGCCAACGTCCTGACTTTC

clone size: -
V gene: TRBV7-9
J gene: TRBJ1-2
D gene: -
CDR3 protein: CASSWSPFQGYTF
CDR3 DNA: TGTGCCAGCAGCTGGAGCCCCTTTCAAGGCTACACCTTC

clone size: -
V gene: TRBV9
J gene: TRBJ2-7
D gene: -
CDR3 protein: CASSVGPATVGEQYF
CDR3 DNA: TGTGCCAGCAGCGTAGGGCCAGCGACCGTAGGCGAGCAGTACTTC

clone size: once
V gene: TRBV7-9
J gene: TRBJ1-2
D gene: TRBD1
CDR3 protein: CASSLSAQGAGYGYTF
CDR3 DNA: TGTGCCAGCAGCTTATCGGCTCAGGGGGCAGGTTATGGCTACACCTTC

clone size: -
V gene: TRBV30
J gene: TRBJ2-5
D gene: -
CDR3 protein: CAWLTRETQYF
CDR3 DNA: TGTGCCTGGTTGACCCGGGAGACCCAGTACTTC

clone size: -
V gene: TRBV9
J gene: TRBJ2-3
D gene: -
CDR3 protein: CASSVLGDPTDTQYF
CDR3 DNA: TGTGCCAGCAGCGTACTGGGGGACCCCACAGATACGCAGTATTTT

clone size: -
V gene: TRBV29-1
J gene: TRBJ1-4
D gene: -
CDR3 protein: CSVEGTSGGEKLFF
CDR3 DNA: TGCAGCGTTGAAGGGACAAGCGGGGGTGAAAAACTGTTTTTT

clone size: -
V gene: TRBV9
J gene: TRBJ1-1
D gene: -
CDR3 protein: CASSDRVGTEAFF
CDR3 DNA: TGTGCCAGCAGCGACAGGGTAGGGACTGAAGCTTTCTTT

clone size: -
V gene: TRBV6-6
J gene: TRBJ2-6
D gene: -
CDR3 protein: CASSPHIGANVLTF
CDR3 DNA: TGTGCCAGCAGCCCACATATTGGGGCCAACGTCCTGACTTTC

clone size: -
V gene: TRBV7-9
J gene: TRBJ1-2
D gene: -
CDR3 protein: CASSPLGVGYTF
CDR3 DNA: TGTGCCAGCAGCCCCCTGGGGGTTGGCTACACCTTC